This T cell receptor beta chain was captured by sequencing in a study of T cell changes during pregnancy in multiple sclerosis. Method: immunoSEQ multiplex PCR; TCRdb's copy keeps in-frame clones and lacks some. The data contain approximately 20,000 clones, about 90% of them singletons. The V and J ends lost 2 bases and 3 bases respectively, with 11 bases between them. Germline CDR1 is MNHEY and CDR2 is SVGAGI. The CDR3 extends over 14 amino acids. The chain is built from TRBV6-5 and TRBJ2-7, with D maybe TRBD2 (5 bases). Source: CD8+ T cells from peripheral blood mononuclear cells, taken after pregnancy. The clonotype comes from a female donor with multiple sclerosis, enrolled in a pregnancy study. CDR3 nucleotides: TGTGCCAGCAGTTACAATTACCGGGGCTACGAGCAGTACTTC. Translating it yields CASSYNYRGYEQYF.